This T cell receptor (beta chain) was documented in a study of Graves' ophthalmopathy and Graves' hyperthyroidism. On the study more broadly: Blood was drawn at initial diagnosis, before any treatment. General observations from the study: A classifier, a 13-signature model, separated ophthalmopathy from stable hyperthyroidism with about 87% sensitivity and about 82% specificity. Detection in blood was also observed for most expanded thyroid clonotypes above 0.001 frequency. The study's model predicted ophthalmopathy progression at approximately 71% sensitivity and about 72% specificity.

Looked up from germline, CDR1 is LNHNV and CDR2 is YYDKDF (reference sequence). CDR3 size: 13 residues. The V end was cut by 4 bases, the J end by 1 base, with 7 bases between. This clonotype occurred many times. Its antigen is not known. RNA transcripts served as template for amplifying TCR beta CDR3 sequences. RT-PCR in the first round used HTBI primers; a second-round multiplex PCR followed. TCRdb re-derived calls from the multiplex PCR reads in MiXCR, one entry per CDR3 protein. This sample has some 360,000 distinct CDR3 sequences; about a sixth occur once, and the top ten carry roughly 2.6%. The clonotype originates from an adult woman with stable Graves' hyperthyroidism. Sample: peripheral blood. The V gene is TRBV15, the J gene TRBJ2-5, with D unclear. The CDR3 loop is CATSKSIQETQYF. CDR3 sequence (DNA): TGTGCCACCAGCAAATCCATCCAAGAGACCCAGTACTTC.